This is a list of T cell receptor beta chains from one sample in a study of regulatory T cells in long-lasting Graves disease. One entry per CDR3 protein results from TCRdb running MiXCR on the multiplex PCR reads. The data contain approximately 560,000 distinct CDR3 sequences, around 15% of them seen just once; the ten biggest clones take up more than 10%. These data also featured in a second study, about T cells in Graves' hyperthyroidism and ophthalmopathy.

Sequenced here: peripheral blood mononuclear cells (PBMCs), sampled at new diagnosis, from a patient treated with antithyroid drugs. These receptors were obtained from a man aged 18 to 29 with Graves disease. The CDR3 runs from the conserved cysteine through the conserved F or W. D genes are given only for firm matches. The size field is filled for only some rows; it gives once, few, many or a size class.

J gene: TRBJ1-1; V gene: TRBV5-5; D gene: NA; clone size: NA; CDR3 DNA: TGTGCCAGCAGCTCGGTAGCGTGGGGAAATACTGAAGCTTTCTTT; CDR3 protein: CASSSVAWGNTEAFF
J gene: TRBJ1-1; V gene: TRBV30; D gene: TRBD1; clone size: many; CDR3 DNA: TGTGCCTGGATCAAGGACAGGGAAGTTCCTGAAGCTTTCTTT; CDR3 protein: CAWIKDREVPEAFF
J gene: TRBJ1-2; V gene: TRBV5-4; D gene: TRBD1; clone size: few; CDR3 DNA: TGTGCCAGCAGCCCCCAGTCGGCCGACAGGGCCTATGGAGGCTACACCTTC; CDR3 protein: CASSPQSADRAYGGYTF
J gene: TRBJ1-5; V gene: TRBV29-1; D gene: NA; clone size: NA; CDR3 DNA: TGCAGCGTCGCTACAGGGAACAATCAGCCCCAGCATTTT; CDR3 protein: CSVATGNNQPQHF
J gene: TRBJ1-1; V gene: TRBV12-5; D gene: NA; clone size: many; CDR3 DNA: TGTGCTAGTGGTTTGACCCGCAGGGGAAACACTGAAGCTTTCTTT; CDR3 protein: CASGLTRRGNTEAFF
J gene: TRBJ2-2; V gene: TRBV28; D gene: NA; clone size: NA; CDR3 DNA: TGTGCCAGCAGTTTATCCGGGGGCGAGAGCGGGGAGCTGTTTTTT; CDR3 protein: CASSLSGGESGELFF
J gene: TRBJ2-2; V gene: TRBV20-1; D gene: TRBD2; clone size: NA; CDR3 DNA: TGCAGTGCCACGACTAGCGGGAGCACCGGGGAGCTGTTTTTT; CDR3 protein: CSATTSGSTGELFF
J gene: TRBJ2-3; V gene: TRBV7-9; D gene: NA; clone size: many; CDR3 DNA: TGTGCCAGCAGCTCAGGGGGACTGACTAAATATACGCAGTATTTT; CDR3 protein: CASSSGGLTKYTQYF
J gene: TRBJ1-1; V gene: TRBV20-1; D gene: NA; clone size: many; CDR3 DNA: TGCAGTGCTAGAGCAGGGGCTGAAGCTTTCTTT; CDR3 protein: CSARAGAEAFF
J gene: TRBJ1-4; V gene: TRBV12-3/TRBV12-4; D gene: NA; clone size: few; CDR3 DNA: TGTGCCAGCAGTTTTAGGGACTCTGGTGAAAAACTGTTTTTT; CDR3 protein: CASSFRDSGEKLFF
J gene: TRBJ1-5; V gene: TRBV15; D gene: NA; clone size: many; CDR3 DNA: TGTGCCACCAGCAGAGATAGGCGGCGGGGCAATCAGCCCCAGCATTTT; CDR3 protein: CATSRDRRRGNQPQHF
J gene: TRBJ1-2; V gene: TRBV19; D gene: NA; clone size: many; CDR3 DNA: TGTGCCAGTAGTGCGGGACCGCTCCTCGGCTACACCTTC; CDR3 protein: CASSAGPLLGYTF
J gene: TRBJ1-4; V gene: TRBV7-9; D gene: NA; clone size: few; CDR3 DNA: TGTGCCAGCAGCTTACCGGCAGCAACTAATGAAAAACTGTTTTTT; CDR3 protein: CASSLPAATNEKLFF
J gene: TRBJ2-1; V gene: TRBV4-1; D gene: NA; clone size: NA; CDR3 DNA: TGCGCCAGCAGCCAAGTACAAGGGCTAGGGGTTGGGAATGAGCAGTTCTTC; CDR3 protein: CASSQVQGLGVGNEQFF
J gene: TRBJ2-3; V gene: TRBV28; D gene: TRBD2; clone size: many; CDR3 DNA: TGTGCCAGCAGTTTCAGAGGACTAGCGGGAAGTAATACGCAGTATTTT; CDR3 protein: CASSFRGLAGSNTQYF
J gene: TRBJ1-3; V gene: TRBV3-1; D gene: NA; clone size: few; CDR3 DNA: TGTGCCAGCAGCCACACGGTTACAGGAAACACCATATATTTT; CDR3 protein: CASSHTVTGNTIYF
J gene: TRBJ2-3; V gene: TRBV24-1; D gene: NA; clone size: many; CDR3 DNA: TGTGCCACCAGTGATCCGGACCCGCGGGACACAGATACGCAGTATTTT; CDR3 protein: CATSDPDPRDTDTQYF
J gene: TRBJ2-2; V gene: TRBV6-2/TRBV6-3; D gene: NA; clone size: few; CDR3 DNA: TGTGCCAGCAGACCTCTAGTCGGAACCGGGGAGCTGTTTTTT; CDR3 protein: CASRPLVGTGELFF
J gene: TRBJ2-2; V gene: TRBV5-1; D gene: NA; clone size: few; CDR3 DNA: TGCGCCAGCAGCCGAGGGGACGGAAACACCGGGGAGCTGTTTTTT; CDR3 protein: CASSRGDGNTGELFF
J gene: TRBJ1-1; V gene: TRBV3-1; D gene: NA; clone size: few; CDR3 DNA: TGTGCCAGCAGTCCCGGGGGGGTCACTGAAGCTTTCTTT; CDR3 protein: CASSPGGVTEAFF
J gene: TRBJ2-1; V gene: TRBV5-1; D gene: TRBD2; clone size: many; CDR3 DNA: TGCGCCAGCAGCTTGGCAGGGCGGGAGCCCGTGGATGAGCAGTTCTTC; CDR3 protein: CASSLAGREPVDEQFF
J gene: TRBJ2-7; V gene: TRBV5-1; D gene: NA; clone size: NA; CDR3 DNA: TGCGCCAGCAGCTTCCAGGACCGCCTGGAGCAGTACTTC; CDR3 protein: CASSFQDRLEQYF
J gene: TRBJ1-6; V gene: TRBV2; D gene: TRBD1; clone size: many; CDR3 DNA: TGTGCCAGCACCCGGGACAGGGGTGCTAATTCACCCCTCCACTTT; CDR3 protein: CASTRDRGANSPLHF